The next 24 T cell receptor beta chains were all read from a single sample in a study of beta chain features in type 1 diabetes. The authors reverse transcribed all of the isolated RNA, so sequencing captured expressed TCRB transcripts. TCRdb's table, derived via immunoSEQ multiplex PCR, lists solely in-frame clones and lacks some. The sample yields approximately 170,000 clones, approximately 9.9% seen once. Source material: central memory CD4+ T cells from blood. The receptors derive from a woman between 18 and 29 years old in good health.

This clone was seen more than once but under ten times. CDR3 in amino acids: CASSGRGEDTQYF. In DNA, the CDR3 is TGTGCCAGCAGTGGAAGGGGCGAAGATACGCAGTATTTT. This chain joins TRBV6-1 and TRBJ2-3, with D maybe TRBD1 (5 bases). This CDR3 comprises 13 residues. With 4 bases removed from V and 5 bases from J, the gap between germline ends came to 10 bases. Germline V gene lookup returns CDR1 MNHNS and CDR2 SASEGT.

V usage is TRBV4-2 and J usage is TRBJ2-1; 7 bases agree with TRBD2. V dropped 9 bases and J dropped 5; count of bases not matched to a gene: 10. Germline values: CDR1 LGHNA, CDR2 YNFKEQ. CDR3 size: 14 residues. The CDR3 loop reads CASQGQAGNNEQFF. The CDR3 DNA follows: TGTGCCAGTCAAGGGCAAGCGGGAAACAATGAGCAGTTCTTC.

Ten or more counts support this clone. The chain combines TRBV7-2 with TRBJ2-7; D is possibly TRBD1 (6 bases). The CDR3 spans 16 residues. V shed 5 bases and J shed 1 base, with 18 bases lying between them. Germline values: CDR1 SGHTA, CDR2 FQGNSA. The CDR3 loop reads CASSLRGTPLSYEQYF. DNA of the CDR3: TGTGCCAGCAGCCTAAGGGGGACACCCTTGTCCTACGAGCAGTACTTC.

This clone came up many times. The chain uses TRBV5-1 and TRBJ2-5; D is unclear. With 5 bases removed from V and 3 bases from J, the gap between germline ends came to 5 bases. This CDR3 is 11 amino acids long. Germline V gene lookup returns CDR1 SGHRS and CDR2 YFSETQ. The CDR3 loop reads CASRLEETQYF. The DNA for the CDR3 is TGCGCCAGCAGACTTGAAGAGACCCAGTACTTC.

Here the CDR3 DNA reads TGTGCCAGCAGCGGGCAGGGCATAGATACGCAGTATTTT. Amino acid sequence: CASSGQGIDTQYF. The V and J genes are TRBV9 and TRBJ2-3; D possibly corresponds to TRBD1 (5 bases). V dropped 3 bases and J dropped 5 bases, with 10 bases sitting between them. From germline, CDR1 is SGDLS and CDR2 YYNGEE. The CDR3 consists of 13 residues. Looking up the rest from reference TRBV9 and TRBJ2-3 gives the full variable domain: DSGVTQTPKHLITATGQRVTLRCSPRSGDLSVYWYQQSLDQGLQFLIQYYNGEERAKGNILERFSAQQFPDLHSELNLSSLELGDSALYFCASSGQGIDTQYFGPGTRLTVL.

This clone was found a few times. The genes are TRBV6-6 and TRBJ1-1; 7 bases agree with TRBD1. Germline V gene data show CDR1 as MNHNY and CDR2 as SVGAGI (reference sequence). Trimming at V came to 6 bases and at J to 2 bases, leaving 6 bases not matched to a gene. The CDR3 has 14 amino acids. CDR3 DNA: TGTGCCAGCAGCTTGGACAGGTCCAACACTGAAGCTTTCTTT. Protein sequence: CASSLDRSNTEAFF.

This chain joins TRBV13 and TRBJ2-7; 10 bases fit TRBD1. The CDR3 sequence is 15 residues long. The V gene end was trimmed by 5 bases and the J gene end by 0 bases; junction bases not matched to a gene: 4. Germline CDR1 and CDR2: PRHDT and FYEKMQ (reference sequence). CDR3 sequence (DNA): TGTGCCAGCAGCGACCGGACAGGGGGCTCCTACGAGCAGTACTTC. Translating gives CASSDRTGGSYEQYF.

CDR3 in DNA: TGTGCCAGTAGGCAAGGATCGGGCGAGCAGTACTTC. This translates into CASRQGSGEQYF. The chain carries TRBV19 and TRBJ2-7, with no clear D. Trimming stripped 6 bases from V and 6 bases from J, with 12 bases between. Germline loops: CDR1 LNHDA, CDR2 SQIVND (reference sequence). The CDR3 sequence is 12 residues long.

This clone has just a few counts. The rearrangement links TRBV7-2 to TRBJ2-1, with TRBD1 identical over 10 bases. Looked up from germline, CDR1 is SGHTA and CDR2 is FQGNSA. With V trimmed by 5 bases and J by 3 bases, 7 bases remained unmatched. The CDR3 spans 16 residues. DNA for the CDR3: TGTGCCAGCAGCAAGACCGGGACAGGGGTCTACAATGAGCAGTTCTTC. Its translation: CASSKTGTGVYNEQFF.

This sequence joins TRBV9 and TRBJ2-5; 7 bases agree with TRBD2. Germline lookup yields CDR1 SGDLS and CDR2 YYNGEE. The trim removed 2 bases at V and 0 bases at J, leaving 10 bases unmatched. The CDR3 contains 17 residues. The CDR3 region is CASSVRPSGTYQETQYF. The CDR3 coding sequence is TGTGCCAGCAGCGTCCGACCAAGCGGGACCTACCAAGAGACCCAGTACTTC.

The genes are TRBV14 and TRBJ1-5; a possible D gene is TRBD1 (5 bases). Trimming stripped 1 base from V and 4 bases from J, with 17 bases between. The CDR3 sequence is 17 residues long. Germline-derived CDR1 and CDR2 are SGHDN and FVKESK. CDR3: CASSQGRGRFWNQPQHF. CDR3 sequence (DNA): TGTGCCAGCAGCCAAGGAAGGGGCCGTTTCTGGAATCAGCCCCAGCATTTT.

CDR3 coding DNA: TGTGCCATCAGTGCGGAGGGGGGGCCGGGAGAGACCCAGTACTTC. This sequence encodes CAISAEGGPGETQYF. The V call is TRBV10-3, the J call TRBJ2-5, with a weak D call TRBD2 (7 bases). The CDR3 is 15 amino acids. V lost 4 bases to trimming and J lost 4 bases, with 16 bases between them. Germline-derived CDR1 and CDR2 are ENHRY and SYGVKD.

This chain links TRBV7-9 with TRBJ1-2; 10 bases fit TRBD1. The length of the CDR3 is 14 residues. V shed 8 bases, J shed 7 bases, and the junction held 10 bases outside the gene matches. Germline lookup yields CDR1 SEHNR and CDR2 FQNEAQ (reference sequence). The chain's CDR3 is CASGSGQGYAGYTF. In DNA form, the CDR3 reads TGTGCCAGCGGTTCGGGACAGGGGTATGCTGGCTACACCTTC.

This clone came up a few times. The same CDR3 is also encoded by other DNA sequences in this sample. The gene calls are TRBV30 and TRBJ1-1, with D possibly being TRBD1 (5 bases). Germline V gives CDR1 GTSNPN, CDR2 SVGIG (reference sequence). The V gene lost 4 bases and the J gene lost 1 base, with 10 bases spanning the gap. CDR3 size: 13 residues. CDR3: CAWTLGGNTEAFF. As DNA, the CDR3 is TGTGCCTGGACCCTGGGGGGGAACACTGAAGCTTTCTTT.

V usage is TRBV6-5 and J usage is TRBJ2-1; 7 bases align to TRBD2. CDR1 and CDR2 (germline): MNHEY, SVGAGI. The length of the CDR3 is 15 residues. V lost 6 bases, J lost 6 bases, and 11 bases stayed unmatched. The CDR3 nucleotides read TGTGCCAGCAGCCCACCGGGACTAATACGCAATGAGCAGTTCTTC. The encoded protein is CASSPPGLIRNEQFF.

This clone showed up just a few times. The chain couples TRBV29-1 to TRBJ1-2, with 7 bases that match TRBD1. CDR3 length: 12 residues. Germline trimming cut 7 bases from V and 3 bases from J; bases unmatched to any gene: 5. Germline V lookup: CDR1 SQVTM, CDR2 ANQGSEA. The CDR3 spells CSGGQADYGYTF. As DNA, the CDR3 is TGCAGCGGTGGACAGGCGGACTATGGCTACACCTTC.

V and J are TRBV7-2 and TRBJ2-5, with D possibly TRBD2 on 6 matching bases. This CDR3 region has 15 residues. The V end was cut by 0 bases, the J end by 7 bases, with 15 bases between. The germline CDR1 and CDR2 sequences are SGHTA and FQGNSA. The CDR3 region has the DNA TGTGCCAGCAGCTTAGCAACGCCTAGGGGAGGGACCCAGTACTTC. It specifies CASSLATPRGGTQYF.

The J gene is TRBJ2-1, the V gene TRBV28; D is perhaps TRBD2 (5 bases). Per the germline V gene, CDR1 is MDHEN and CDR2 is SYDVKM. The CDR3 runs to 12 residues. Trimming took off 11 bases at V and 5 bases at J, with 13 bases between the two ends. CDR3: CAGGRLHNEQFF. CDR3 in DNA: TGTGCCGGAGGCAGGCTCCACAATGAGCAGTTCTTC. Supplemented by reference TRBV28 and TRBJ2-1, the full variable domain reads DVKVTQSSRYLVKRTGEKVFLECVQDMDHENMFWYRQDPGLGLRLIYFSYDVKMKEKGDIPEGYSVSREKKERFSLILESASTNQTSMYLCAGGRLHNEQFFGPGTRLTVL.

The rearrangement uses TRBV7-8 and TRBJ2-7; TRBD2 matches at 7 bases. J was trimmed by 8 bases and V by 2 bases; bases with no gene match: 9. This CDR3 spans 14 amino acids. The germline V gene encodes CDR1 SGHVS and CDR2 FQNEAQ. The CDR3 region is CASSLREGLMKQYF. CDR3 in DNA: TGTGCCAGCAGCTTAAGGGAGGGCCTTATGAAGCAGTACTTC.

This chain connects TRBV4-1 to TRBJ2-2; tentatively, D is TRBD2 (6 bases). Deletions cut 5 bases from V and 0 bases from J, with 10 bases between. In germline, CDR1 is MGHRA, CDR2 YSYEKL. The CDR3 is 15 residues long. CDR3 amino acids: CASSARLANTGELFF. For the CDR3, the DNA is TGCGCCAGCAGCGCCCGACTAGCGAACACCGGGGAGCTGTTTTTT.

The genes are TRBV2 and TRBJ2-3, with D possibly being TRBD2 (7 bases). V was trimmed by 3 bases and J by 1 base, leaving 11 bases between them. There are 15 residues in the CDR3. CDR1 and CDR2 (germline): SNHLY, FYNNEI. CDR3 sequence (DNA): TGTGCCAGCAGTGAGGGGGGGCAAGGCACAGATACGCAGTATTTT. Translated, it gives CASSEGGQGTDTQYF. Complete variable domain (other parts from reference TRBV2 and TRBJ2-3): EPEVTQTPSHQVTQMGQEVILRCVPISNHLYFYWYRQILGQKVEFLVSFYNNEISEKSEIFDDQFSVERPDGSNFTLKIRSTKLEDSAMYFCASSEGGQGTDTQYFGPGTRLTVL.

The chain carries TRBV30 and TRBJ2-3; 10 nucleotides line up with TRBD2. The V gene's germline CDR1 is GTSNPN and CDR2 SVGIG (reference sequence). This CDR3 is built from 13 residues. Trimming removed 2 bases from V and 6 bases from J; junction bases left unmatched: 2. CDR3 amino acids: CAWSKREGDTQYF. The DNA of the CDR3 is TGTGCCTGGAGTAAGCGGGAGGGGGATACGCAGTATTTT. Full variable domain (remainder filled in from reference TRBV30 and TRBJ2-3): SQTIHQWPATLVQPVGSPLSLECTVEGTSNPNLYWYRQAAGRGLQLLFYSVGIGQISSEVPQNLSASRPQDRQFILSSKKLLLSDSGFYLCAWSKREGDTQYFGPGTRLTVL.

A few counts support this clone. CDR3 sequence: CASSYPDTGTSGSRDEQFF. The DNA for the CDR3 is TGTGCCAGCAGCTACCCAGATACCGGGACTAGCGGGAGTCGCGATGAGCAGTTCTTC. The chain is built from TRBV4-2 and TRBJ2-1; TRBD2 matches 14 bases. This CDR3 contains 19 residues. V lost 5 bases, J lost 8 bases, and 17 bases stayed unmatched. The V gene's germline CDR1 is LGHNA and CDR2 YNFKEQ.

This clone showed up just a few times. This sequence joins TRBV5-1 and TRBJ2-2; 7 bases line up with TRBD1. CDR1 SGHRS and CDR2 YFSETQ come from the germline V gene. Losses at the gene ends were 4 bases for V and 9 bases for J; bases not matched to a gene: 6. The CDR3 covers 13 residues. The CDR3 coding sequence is TGCGCCAGCAGCAGTGGACAGGCCAGGGAGCTGTTTTTT. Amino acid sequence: CASSSGQARELFF.